These 17 T cell receptor beta chains were sequenced from one sample in a study of blood T cells in healthy people across ages. The authors ran a second PCR of about 6 to 11 cycles using a sample-barcoded 5' primer and a J-beta primer mix. TCRdb reanalysed the 5' RACE reads using MiXCR and keeps one entry per CDR3 protein. The sample has 1.5 million to 2 million distinct CDR3 sequences; about 49% are singletons. Source material: blood. Receptors were obtained from a woman in her forties in good health.

This chain uses TRBV6-2 or TRBV6-3 with TRBJ2-5; 10 bases map to TRBD1. This CDR3 region has 15 residues. Germline CDR1 and CDR2: MNHEY and SVGEGT. Trimming cost V 5 bases and J 11 bases; bases outside gene matches: 14. The CDR3 region has the DNA TGTGCCAGCAGTCCCGGGACAGGGGCGTCCTATGGGCAGTACTTC. It translates to CASSPGTGASYGQYF.

The chain joins TRBV15 to TRBJ2-3; possibly TRBD2 for D (5 bases). V shed 0 bases and J shed 8 bases, with 9 bases lying between them. CDR1 is LNHNV, CDR2 YYDKDF, per germline (reference sequence). The CDR3 is 13 residues long. This chain's CDR3 is CATSRDRGTTQYF. CDR3 DNA: TGTGCCACCAGCAGAGATCGGGGAACTACGCAGTATTTT.

In its sample, this clonotype was seen once. CDR3 amino acids: CASSARQLPNEKLFF. As DNA, the CDR3 is TGTGCCAGCAGTGCCCGACAGTTACCAAATGAAAAACTGTTTTTT. J is TRBJ1-4 and V is TRBV12-3 or TRBV12-4; tentative D call: TRBD1 (5 bases). Trimming pared 5 bases from V and 5 bases from J, leaving 15 bases between. This CDR3 is 15 amino acids long.

This clonotype came up a few times. V is TRBV4-2 and J is TRBJ2-5; D perhaps matches TRBD2 (6 bases). The CDR3 sequence is 14 residues long. CDR1 is LGHNA and CDR2 is YNFKEQ in the germline V gene. V was pared by 1 base and J by 3 bases, with 9 bases between. This CDR3 is CASSQAGEKETQYF. CDR3 nucleotides: TGTGCCAGCAGCCAAGCGGGGGAGAAAGAGACCCAGTACTTC.

This clonotype was seen a few times. The chain carries TRBV20-1 and TRBJ2-3; D gene unclear. With 1 base removed from V and 5 bases from J, the gap between germline ends came to 7 bases. The CDR3 totals 12 residues. Germline V gene sequence: CDR1 DFQATT, CDR2 SNEGSKA (reference sequence). The DNA of the CDR3 is TGCAGTGCTAGAGTCCGTTTAGATACGCAGTATTTT. Amino acids: CSARVRLDTQYF.

This clonotype occurred a few times. This sequence joins TRBV7-9 and TRBJ2-1; 9 bases agree with TRBD2. Germline trimming cut 4 bases from V and 2 bases from J; bases unmatched to any gene: 12. The germline V gene has CDR1 SEHNR and CDR2 FQNEAQ (reference sequence). The CDR3 has 18 residues. The DNA of the CDR3 is TGTGCCAGCAGCTCCTTGATGGGGTTAGCGGGGGCCTACAATGAGCAGTTCTTC. Translation gives CASSSLMGLAGAYNEQFF.

This clonotype was detected a few times. The rearrangement uses TRBV25-1 and TRBJ2-3; 10 bases line up with TRBD2. From germline, CDR1 is MGHDK and CDR2 SYGVNS. Losses at the gene ends were 2 bases for V and 6 bases for J; bases not matched to a gene: 11. The CDR3 runs to 17 residues. The CDR3 sequence is CASSELAGDTIMDTQYF. CDR3 DNA: TGTGCCAGCAGTGAACTAGCGGGGGACACTATTATGGATACGCAGTATTTT.

The gene calls are TRBV9 and TRBJ2-1; D is uncertain. In germline, CDR1 is SGDLS, CDR2 YYNGEE. The CDR3 spans 15 residues. V was shortened by 4 bases and J by 0 bases, with 11 bases between the two germline ends. CDR3 residues: CASSYMDSSYNEQFF. DNA for the CDR3: TGTGCCAGCAGCTACATGGATAGCTCCTACAATGAGCAGTTCTTC.

This sequence joins TRBV6-5 and TRBJ2-5, with 10 bases matching TRBD1. Germline V gene lookup returns CDR1 MNHEY and CDR2 SVGAGI. The J segment lost 5 bases and the V segment lost 4 bases, leaving 7 bases of the junction unmatched. The CDR3 length is 15 residues. This CDR3 reads CASSFPTGGQETQYF. The CDR3 DNA is TGTGCCAGCAGTTTCCCGACAGGGGGCCAGGAGACCCAGTACTTC.

The chain recombines TRBV4-2 with TRBJ2-1; D is perhaps TRBD1 (7 bases). Trimming cost V 6 bases and J 10 bases, with 19 bases left between them. This CDR3 is built from 14 residues. The germline gives CDR1 LGHNA, CDR2 YNFKEQ. CDR3 sequence: CASRPFQGGHEQFF. Written as DNA, the CDR3 is TGTGCCAGCAGGCCATTTCAGGGGGGACACGAGCAGTTCTTC.

This clonotype was counted only a few times. The chain employs TRBV25-1 and TRBJ2-7; D is unresolved. The germline V and J ends were trimmed by 10 bases and 3 bases, with 13 bases remaining between them. Germline V gives CDR1 MGHDK, CDR2 SYGVNS. The CDR3 is 12 residues long. Here the CDR3 DNA reads TGTGCCAACGGACCGTTAGACTACGAGCAGTACTTC. Its translation is CANGPLDYEQYF.

The chain uses TRBV9 and TRBJ2-5, with 8 positions matching TRBD2. The J call may be wrong; the DNA end is better matched by TRBJ2-7. Germline CDR1 and CDR2: SGDLS and YYNGEE. This CDR3 is built from 15 residues. In DNA form, the CDR3 reads TGTGCCAGCAGCGTTGGGGGAAGCGGGGGCTACGAGCAGTACTTC. Translation gives CASSVGGSGGYEQYF.

This chain uses TRBV4-3 with TRBJ1-2, with a weak D call TRBD1 (6 bases). CDR3 length: 15 amino acids. V dropped 0 bases and J dropped 6 bases, with 14 bases sitting between them. The V gene's germline CDR1 is LGHNA and CDR2 YSLEER. CDR3 DNA: TGCGCCAGCAGCCAAGATAGTAACAGGGAAGATGGCTACACCTTC. Translation gives CASSQDSNREDGYTF.

The table lists this clonotype with a few counts. The V gene is TRBV10-3, the J gene TRBJ2-4; D unresolved. Trimming removed 2 bases at V and 10 bases at J, with 6 bases between. Germline assignment: CDR1 ENHRY and CDR2 SYGVKD. This CDR3 spans 11 amino acids. DNA for the CDR3: TGTGCCATCAGTGAGGGAAGTATTCAGTACTTC. It yields the protein CAISEGSIQYF.

This chain connects TRBV4-1 to TRBJ1-2; possibly TRBD1 for D (5 bases). Trimming pared 4 bases from V and 4 bases from J, leaving 16 bases between. Germline V lookup: CDR1 MGHRA, CDR2 YSYEKL. The CDR3 consists of 15 residues. CDR3 nucleotide sequence: TGCGCCAGCAGCCCCGGGCCGACAGTACTCTATGGCTACACCTTC. Translation: CASSPGPTVLYGYTF.

The chain recombines TRBV28 with TRBJ1-2, with 7 nucleotides matching TRBD1. The V gene end was trimmed by 6 bases and the J gene end by 7 bases; junction bases not matched to a gene: 14. The CDR3 runs 15 residues. CDR1 is MDHEN and CDR2 is SYDVKM in the germline V gene. The chain's CDR3 is CASSPGGSGGGGYTF. For the CDR3, the DNA is TGTGCCAGCAGCCCCGGGGGATCAGGGGGAGGTGGCTACACCTTC.

The sample holds many counts of this clonotype. The genes are TRBV12-3 or TRBV12-4 and TRBJ1-2, with 8 bases lining up with TRBD1. Losses at the gene ends were 5 bases for V and 2 bases for J; bases not matched to a gene: 1. The CDR3 extends over 13 amino acids. The CDR3 nucleotides read TGTGCCAGCAGTCCAGGGGGCAACTATGGCTACACCTTC. It is translated as CASSPGGNYGYTF.